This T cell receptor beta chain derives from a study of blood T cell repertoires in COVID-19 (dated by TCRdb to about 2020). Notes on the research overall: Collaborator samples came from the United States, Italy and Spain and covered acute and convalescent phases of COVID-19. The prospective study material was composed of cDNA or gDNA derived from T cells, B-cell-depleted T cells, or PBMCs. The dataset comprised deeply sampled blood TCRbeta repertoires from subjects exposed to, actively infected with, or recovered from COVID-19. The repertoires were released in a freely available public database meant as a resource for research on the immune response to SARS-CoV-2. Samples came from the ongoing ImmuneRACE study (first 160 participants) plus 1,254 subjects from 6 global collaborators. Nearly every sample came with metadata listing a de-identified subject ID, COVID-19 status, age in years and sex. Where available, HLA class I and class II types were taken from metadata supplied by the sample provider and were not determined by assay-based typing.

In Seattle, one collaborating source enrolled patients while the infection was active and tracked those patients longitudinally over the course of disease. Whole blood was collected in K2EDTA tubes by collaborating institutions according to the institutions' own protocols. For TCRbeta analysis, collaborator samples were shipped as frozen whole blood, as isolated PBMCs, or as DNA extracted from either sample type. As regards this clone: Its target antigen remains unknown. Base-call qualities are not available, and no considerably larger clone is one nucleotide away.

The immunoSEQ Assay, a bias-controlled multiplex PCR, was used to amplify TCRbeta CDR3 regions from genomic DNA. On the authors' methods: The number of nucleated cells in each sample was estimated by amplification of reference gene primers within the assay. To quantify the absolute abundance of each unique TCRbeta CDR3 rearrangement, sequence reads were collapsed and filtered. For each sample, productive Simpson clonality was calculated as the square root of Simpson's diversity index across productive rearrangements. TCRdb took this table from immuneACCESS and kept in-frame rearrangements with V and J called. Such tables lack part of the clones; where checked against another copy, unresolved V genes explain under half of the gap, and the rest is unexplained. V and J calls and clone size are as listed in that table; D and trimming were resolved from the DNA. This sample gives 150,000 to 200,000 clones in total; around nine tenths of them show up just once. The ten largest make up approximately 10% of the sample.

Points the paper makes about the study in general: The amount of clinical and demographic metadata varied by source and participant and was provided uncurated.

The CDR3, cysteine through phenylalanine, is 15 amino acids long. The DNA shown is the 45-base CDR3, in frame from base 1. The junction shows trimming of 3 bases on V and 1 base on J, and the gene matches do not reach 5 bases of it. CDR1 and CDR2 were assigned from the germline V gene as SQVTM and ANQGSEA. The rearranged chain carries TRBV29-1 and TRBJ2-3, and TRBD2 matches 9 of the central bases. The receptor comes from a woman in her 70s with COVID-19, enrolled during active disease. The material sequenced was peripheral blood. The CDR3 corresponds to CSVEGLAGGTDTQYF. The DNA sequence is TGCAGCGTTGAGGGACTAGCCGGCGGCACAGATACGCAGTATTTT.